This TCR beta chain is from a study of OX40 agonist ivuxolimab in advanced cancers. For the study in its entirety: Ivuxolimab was a fully human IgG2 agonistic monoclonal antibody targeting the costimulatory receptor OX40 (CD134). Intravenous ivuxolimab was administered to patients every 2 weeks at six dose levels: 0.01, 0.1, 0.3, 1.5, 3 and 10 mg/kg. Of the approximately 53 patients in dose escalation, about 20 had hepatocellular carcinoma, some 15 had melanoma, 9 had renal cell carcinoma and 9 had head and neck cancer. In the dose-escalation cohort, roughly 80% of patients were male, and the mean age was approximately 64 years, with a range of roughly 23 to 85. Prior anti-PD-1, anti-PD-L1 or anti-CTLA-4 therapy was permitted, and checkpoint inhibitors had been received by 30% to 40% of dose-escalation patients. Partial responses occurred in three dose-escalation patients: two with cutaneous melanoma and one with hepatocellular carcinoma. Peripheral TCRbeta sequencing aimed to test whether ivuxolimab altered TCR sequence diversity and caused clonal T-cell expansion. The paper covers the monotherapy dose-escalation part of the phase I ivuxolimab trial, which included N ≈ 50 patients.

Results and caveats for the whole study, not just this receptor: The antigen specificity of the peripheral T cells that underwent clonal expansion was not determined. At doses of 0.1 to 3.0 mg/kg, clonal expansion of both CD4+ and CD8+ blood T cells was observed from baseline to week 6. After ivuxolimab, expanded clones were on average more numerous among CD8+ T cells than among CD4+ T cells. In partial responders in the 0.1-3.0 mg/kg groups, normalized peripheral clonal expansion was found to be among the lowest, especially among CD8+ T cells. Low levels of normalized T-cell clonal expansion were also seen in some nonresponding patients.

The trial excluded patients who had a history of autoimmune disease or were on systemic immunosuppression. Peripheral blood for TCR sequencing was drawn from every dose cohort at baseline, at cycle 4 day 1 and at cycle 7 day 1. Samples were obtained from an open-label, multicenter, first-in-human phase I dose-escalation trial of ivuxolimab. The trial enrolled adults with locally advanced or metastatic head and neck squamous cell, hepatocellular, melanoma or renal cell carcinoma. Before TCR sequencing, CD4+ T cells and CD8+ T cells from peripheral blood were sorted into separate populations. Worth noting for this clone: The antigen it recognizes is unknown. Per-base qualities were not stored, and no clone one base away is much larger.

To sequence the TCRbeta CDR3 region, genomic DNA was isolated from the sorted cells. TCRbeta CDR3 regions were sequenced using the immunoSEQ Assay. TCRdb carries this immuneACCESS record with in-frame sequences only. Its versions omit some clonotypes, under half of them owing to an unresolved V gene in the studies checked, with the rest unexplained. Across this sample there are 150,000 to 190,000 clones, with approximately 94% seen only once. The top ten clonotypes cover approximately 0.32% of the sample. V was cut back by 3 bases and J by 5 bases, leaving a gap of 16 bases between them. Taken from cysteine to phenylalanine, the CDR3 has 15 residues. Solely the CDR3 DNA is kept, with 45 bases framed from the first base. The germline V gene provides CDR1 SGHAT and CDR2 FQNNGV.

The specimen was CD4+ or CD8+ T cells sorted from blood, collected in a trial of the OX40 agonist ivuxolimab. The chain is encoded by TRBV11-2 joined to TRBJ2-5; TRBD2 is a weak D gene call, 5 bases matching. The TCR comes from an adult with an advanced solid tumor such as melanoma, head and neck, liver or kidney cancer. The CDR3 protein: CASSLRGPAIETQYF. The DNA sequence is as follows: TGTGCCAGCAGCTTGAGAGGGCCGGCCATCGAGACCCAGTACTTC. Reference TRBV11-2 and TRBJ2-5 proteins supply the regions before and after the CDR3; the full variable domain is: EAGVAQSPRYKIIEKRQSVAFWCNPISGHATLYWYQQILGQGPKLLIQFQNNGVVDDSQLPKDRFSAERLKGVDSTLKIQPAKLEDSAVYLCASSLRGPAIETQYFGPGTRLLVL.